One sample yielded the 15 T cell receptor beta chains listed below, sequenced in a study of blood T cell repertoires in COVID-19. The protocol was immunoSEQ multiplex PCR, while the TCRdb copy is restricted to in-frame clones and leaves out a portion. The sample lists around 120,000 clones, roughly 79% occurring once. The specimen was peripheral blood. The receptors shown here come from a man between 65 and 85 years old with acute or convalescent COVID-19.

The rearrangement joins TRBV28 to TRBJ2-7; 7 bases map to TRBD1. Trimming cost V 6 bases and J 2 bases; bases outside gene matches: 7. Germline assignment: CDR1 MDHEN and CDR2 SYDVKM. The CDR3 consists of 14 residues. CDR3 nucleotide sequence: TGTGCCAGCAGCCCCCCAGGGGGTGCCTACGAGCAGTACTTC. Encoded protein: CASSPPGGAYEQYF. The entire variable domain, with the rest obtained from reference TRBV28 and TRBJ2-7, is as follows: DVKVTQSSRYLVKRTGEKVFLECVQDMDHENMFWYRQDPGLGLRLIYFSYDVKMKEKGDIPEGYSVSREKKERFSLILESASTNQTSMYLCASSPPGGAYEQYFGPGTRLTVT.

With respect to this clone: Germline and junction disagree at one end, which may indicate a read error. V usage is TRBV28 and J usage is TRBJ2-3, with D possibly matching TRBD2 (6 bases). Germline CDR1 MDHEN, CDR2 SYDVKM. CDR3 size: 14 residues. The CDR3, as DNA: TGTGTCAGCAGTTTGGGGGGTAGCACAGATACGCAGTATTTT. Translation gives CVSSLGGSTDTQYF. Filled out from reference TRBV28 and TRBJ2-3, the complete variable domain reads DVKVTQSSRYLVKRTGEKVFLECVQDMDHENMFWYRQDPGLGLRLIYFSYDVKMKEKGDIPEGYSVSREKKERFSLILESASTNQTSMYLCVSSLGGSTDTQYFGPGTRLTVL.

The rearrangement joins TRBV5-1 to TRBJ1-1; 10 bases line up with TRBD1. After removal of 4 bases from V and 4 bases from J, the junction contained 4 bases not matched to a gene. There are 14 residues in the CDR3. Germline V gene data show CDR1 as SGHRS and CDR2 as YFSETQ. The CDR3 sequence: CASSMGQGLTEAFF. Written as DNA, the CDR3 is TGCGCCAGCAGCATGGGACAGGGGCTCACTGAAGCTTTCTTT.

The V and J genes are TRBV5-4 and TRBJ1-2; a possible D gene is TRBD1 (5 bases). The germline V and J ends were trimmed by 6 bases and 4 bases, with 19 bases remaining between them. Germline V lookup: CDR1 SGHNT, CDR2 YYREEE (reference sequence). This CDR3 spans 15 amino acids. CDR3 sequence: CASTKSTVGFYGYTF. CDR3 DNA sequence: TGTGCCAGCACGAAGTCGACAGTCGGTTTCTATGGCTACACCTTC.

J is TRBJ2-3 and V is TRBV9, with D uncertain. This CDR3 is built from 14 residues. Trimming removed 0 bases from V and 4 bases from J, with 9 bases in between. Germline V gene sequence: CDR1 SGDLS, CDR2 YYNGEE. The CDR3 spells CASSVVGSADTQYF. CDR3 coding DNA: TGTGCCAGCAGCGTAGTGGGCTCCGCAGATACGCAGTATTTT.

The J gene is TRBJ1-2, the V gene TRBV15, with 7 bases lining up with TRBD1. Trimming removed 4 bases from V and 6 bases from J; junction bases left unmatched: 17. The CDR3 runs to 17 residues. In germline, CDR1 is LNHNV, CDR2 YYDKDF (reference sequence). The CDR3 DNA follows: TGTGCCACCAGCAAAGAGGGGGGAACGACAGGGATACATGGCTACACCTTC. It specifies CATSKEGGTTGIHGYTF.

CDR3 nucleotide sequence: TGTGCCTGGATCTTCCGGGACAGGGGAGGTGAGCAGTTCTTC. It is translated as CAWIFRDRGGEQFF. The V gene is TRBV30, the J gene TRBJ2-1, with 10 nucleotides matching TRBD1. The CDR3 sequence is 14 residues long. V was clipped by 4 bases and J by 9 bases; unmatched bases: 9. Germline loops: CDR1 GTSNPN, CDR2 SVGIG (reference sequence).

The count of this clone is one. The rearrangement links TRBV9 to TRBJ1-3; D is ambiguous. Germline CDR1 and CDR2: SGDLS and YYNGEE. V shed 4 bases and J shed 4 bases, with 24 bases lying between them. The CDR3 is made up of 18 amino acids. CDR3 region: CASSSLWAFLEPGNTIYF. The DNA for the CDR3 is TGTGCCAGCAGCTCCCTCTGGGCTTTCTTGGAACCGGGAAACACCATATATTTT.

CDR3 residues: CASSDPGGGDTQYF. The CDR3 DNA sequence: TGCGCCAGCAGCGATCCCGGGGGGGGAGATACGCAGTATTTT. The chain couples TRBV5-1 to TRBJ2-3, with TRBD2 matching 8 bases. V lost 4 bases, J lost 5 bases, and 6 bases stayed unmatched. The CDR3 has 14 amino acids. The germline CDR1 and CDR2 sequences are SGHRS and YFSETQ.

The rearrangement joins TRBV15 to TRBJ1-2; D ambiguous. Per the germline V gene, CDR1 is LNHNV and CDR2 is YYDKDF (reference sequence). Trimming removed 0 bases at V and 4 bases at J, with 15 bases between. The length of the CDR3 is 16 residues. CDR3 DNA: TGTGCCACCAGCAGAGATAATAGGGAGAGATTCTATGGCTACACCTTC. This codes for CATSRDNRERFYGYTF.

The chain combines TRBV5-1 with TRBJ1-3; TRBD1 aligns across 7 bases. There are 16 residues in the CDR3. In germline, CDR1 is SGHRS, CDR2 YFSETQ. Trimming took 4 bases from V and 0 from J; bases not matched to a gene: 7. As DNA, the CDR3 is TGCGCCAGCAGCGGGGGACAGTTTAACTCTGGAAACACCATATATTTT. It specifies CASSGGQFNSGNTIYF.

This clone was picked up one time. A read error may produce the germline difference seen at one junction end. The rearrangement uses TRBV4-1 and TRBJ2-2; TRBD2 agrees at 9 bases. The CDR3 is made up of 18 amino acids. Germline assignment: CDR1 MGHRA and CDR2 YSYEKL. DNA of the CDR3: TGCGCCCGCAGCCAAGCCCCTACTAGGCGGGGGGGTTCCGGGGAGCTGTTTTTT. It is translated as CARSQAPTRRGGSGELFF.

This rearrangement joins TRBV6-5 to TRBJ1-2; 9 bases align to TRBD1. V was pared by 0 bases and J by 5 bases, with 4 bases of the junction left unmatched. The germline V gene encodes CDR1 MNHEY and CDR2 SVGAGI. This CDR3 spans 15 amino acids. DNA for the CDR3: TGTGCCAGCAGTTACTCCGGACAGGGGACATATGGCTACACCTTC. It encodes CASSYSGQGTYGYTF.

The chain is built from TRBV15 and TRBJ1-2, with 8 bases lining up with TRBD1. V was pared by 3 bases and J by 8 bases, with 5 bases of the junction left unmatched. The CDR3 sequence is 13 residues long. CDR1 and CDR2 (germline): LNHNV, YYDKDF (reference sequence). CDR3 region: CATSRTGDSGYTF. CDR3 nucleotide sequence: TGTGCCACCAGCAGGACAGGGGATAGCGGCTACACCTTC.

The chain recombines TRBV15 with TRBJ1-2, with a possible D match to TRBD1 (5 bases). Germline V gene sequence: CDR1 LNHNV, CDR2 YYDKDF (reference sequence). CDR3 size: 15 residues. Trimming pared 1 base from V and 1 base from J, leaving 10 bases between. CDR3 amino acids: CATSRGGRDNYGYTF. The CDR3 coding sequence is TGTGCCACCAGCAGAGGGGGGAGGGATAACTATGGCTACACCTTC.